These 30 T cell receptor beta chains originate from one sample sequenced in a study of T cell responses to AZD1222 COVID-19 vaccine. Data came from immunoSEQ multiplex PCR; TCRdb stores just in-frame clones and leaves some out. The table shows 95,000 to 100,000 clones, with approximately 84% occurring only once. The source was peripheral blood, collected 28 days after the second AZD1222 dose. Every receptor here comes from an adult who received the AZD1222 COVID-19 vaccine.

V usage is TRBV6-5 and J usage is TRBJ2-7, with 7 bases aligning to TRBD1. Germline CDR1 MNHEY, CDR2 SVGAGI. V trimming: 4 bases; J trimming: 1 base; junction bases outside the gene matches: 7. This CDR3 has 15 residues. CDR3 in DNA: TGTGCCAGCAGTTCCAAGGGGGCGCGGTCCTACGAGCAGTACTTC. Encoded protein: CASSSKGARSYEQYF.

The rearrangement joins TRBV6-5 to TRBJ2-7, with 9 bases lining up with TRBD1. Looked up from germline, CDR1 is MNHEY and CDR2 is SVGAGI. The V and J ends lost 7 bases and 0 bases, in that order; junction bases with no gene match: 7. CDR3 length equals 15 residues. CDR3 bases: TGTGCCAGCAAGCGGGGACAGGGTCGCTCCTACGAGCAGTACTTC. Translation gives CASKRGQGRSYEQYF.

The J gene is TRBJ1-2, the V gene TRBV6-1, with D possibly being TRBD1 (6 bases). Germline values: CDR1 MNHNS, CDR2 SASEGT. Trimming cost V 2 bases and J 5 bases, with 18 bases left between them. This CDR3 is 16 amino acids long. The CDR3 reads CASSESGGRGFYGYTF. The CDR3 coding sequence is TGTGCCAGCAGTGAATCGGGTGGCAGGGGATTTTATGGCTACACCTTC.

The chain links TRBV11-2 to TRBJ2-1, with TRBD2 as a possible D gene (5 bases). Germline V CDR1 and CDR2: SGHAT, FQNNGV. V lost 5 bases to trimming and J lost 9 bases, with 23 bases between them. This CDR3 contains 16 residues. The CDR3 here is CASSTHPGRALGEQFF. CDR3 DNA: TGTGCCAGCAGCACCCACCCGGGGAGAGCACTCGGTGAGCAGTTCTTC.

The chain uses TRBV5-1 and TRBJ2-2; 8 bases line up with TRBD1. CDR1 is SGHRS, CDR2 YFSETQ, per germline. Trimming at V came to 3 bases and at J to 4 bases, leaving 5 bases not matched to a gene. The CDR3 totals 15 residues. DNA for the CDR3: TGCGCCAGCAGCTCCGGACAGGGTGCCACCGGGGAGCTGTTTTTT. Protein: CASSSGQGATGELFF.

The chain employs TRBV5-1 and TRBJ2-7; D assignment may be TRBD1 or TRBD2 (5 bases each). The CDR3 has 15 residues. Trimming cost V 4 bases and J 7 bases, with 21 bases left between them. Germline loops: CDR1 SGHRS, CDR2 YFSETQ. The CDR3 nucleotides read TGCGCCAGCAGCCAATCGACCGGGGCAGTGGAGGAGCAGTACTTC. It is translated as CASSQSTGAVEEQYF.

CDR3 bases: TGTGCCAGCAATACCCAGAGGAGCTATGGCTACACCTTC. Amino acids: CASNTQRSYGYTF. This chain links TRBV12-3 or TRBV12-4 with TRBJ1-2, with unresolved D. Trimming removed 7 bases from V and 4 bases from J, with 13 bases in between. The length of the CDR3 is 13 residues.

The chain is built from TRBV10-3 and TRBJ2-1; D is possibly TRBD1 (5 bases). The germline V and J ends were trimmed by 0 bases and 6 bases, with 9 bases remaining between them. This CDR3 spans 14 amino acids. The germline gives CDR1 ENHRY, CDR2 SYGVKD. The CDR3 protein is CAISESGQGNEQFF. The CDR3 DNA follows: TGTGCCATCAGTGAGTCGGGGCAGGGCAATGAGCAGTTCTTC.

As DNA, the CDR3 is TGTGCCAGCAGCGTCGACGGACTAGCGGGAGGGCCTAGCACCGGGGAGCTGTTTTTT. Its translation: CASSVDGLAGGPSTGELFF. This chain links TRBV9 with TRBJ2-2; the match to TRBD2 covers 15 bases. This CDR3 contains 19 residues. Per germline, CDR1 SGDLS and CDR2 YYNGEE. Losses at the gene ends were 2 bases for V and 4 bases for J; bases not matched to a gene: 9.

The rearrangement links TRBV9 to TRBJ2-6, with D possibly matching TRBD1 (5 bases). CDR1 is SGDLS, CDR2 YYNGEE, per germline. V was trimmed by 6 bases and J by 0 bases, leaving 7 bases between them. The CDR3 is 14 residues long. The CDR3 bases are TGTGCCAGCACAAGGGGCTCTGGGGCCAACGTCCTGACTTTC. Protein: CASTRGSGANVLTF.

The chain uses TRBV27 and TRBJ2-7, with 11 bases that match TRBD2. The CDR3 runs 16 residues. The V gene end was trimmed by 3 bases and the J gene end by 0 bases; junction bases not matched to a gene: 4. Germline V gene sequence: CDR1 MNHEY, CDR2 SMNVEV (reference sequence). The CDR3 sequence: CASSLGTSGSSYEQYF. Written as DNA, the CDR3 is TGTGCCAGCAGTTTGGGGACTAGCGGTAGCTCCTACGAGCAGTACTTC.

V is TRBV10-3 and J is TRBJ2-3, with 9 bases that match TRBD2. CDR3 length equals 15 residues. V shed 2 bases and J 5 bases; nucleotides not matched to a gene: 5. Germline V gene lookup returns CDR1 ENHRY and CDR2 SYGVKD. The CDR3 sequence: CAISERTSAGDTQYF. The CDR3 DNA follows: TGTGCCATCAGTGAGCGGACTAGCGCCGGAGATACGCAGTATTTT.

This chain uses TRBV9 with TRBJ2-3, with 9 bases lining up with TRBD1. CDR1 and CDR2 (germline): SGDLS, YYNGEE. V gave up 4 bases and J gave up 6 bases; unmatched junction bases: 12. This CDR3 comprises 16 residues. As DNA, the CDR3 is TGTGCCAGCAGCAGAACGGGACAGGGATCCTTCGATACGCAGTATTTT. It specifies CASSRTGQGSFDTQYF.

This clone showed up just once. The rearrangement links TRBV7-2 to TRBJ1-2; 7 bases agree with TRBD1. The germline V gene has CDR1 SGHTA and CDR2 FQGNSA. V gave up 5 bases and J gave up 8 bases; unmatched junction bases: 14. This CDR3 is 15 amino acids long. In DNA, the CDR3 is TGTGCCAGCAGCCGGGGGGACAGCGAGGGATACGGCTACACCTTC. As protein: CASSRGDSEGYGYTF.

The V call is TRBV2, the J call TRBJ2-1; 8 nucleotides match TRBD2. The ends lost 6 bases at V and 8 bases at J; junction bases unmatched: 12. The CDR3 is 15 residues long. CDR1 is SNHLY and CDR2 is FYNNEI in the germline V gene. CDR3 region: CASRGLLAVDDEQFF. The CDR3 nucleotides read TGTGCCAGCAGGGGGTTACTAGCGGTTGATGATGAGCAGTTCTTC.

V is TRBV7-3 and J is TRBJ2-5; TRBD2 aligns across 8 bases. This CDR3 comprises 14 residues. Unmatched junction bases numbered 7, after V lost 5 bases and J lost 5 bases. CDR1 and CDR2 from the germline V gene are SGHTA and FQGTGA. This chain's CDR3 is CASSPGGPRETQYF. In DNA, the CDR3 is TGTGCCAGCAGCCCGGGGGGGCCTCGGGAGACCCAGTACTTC.

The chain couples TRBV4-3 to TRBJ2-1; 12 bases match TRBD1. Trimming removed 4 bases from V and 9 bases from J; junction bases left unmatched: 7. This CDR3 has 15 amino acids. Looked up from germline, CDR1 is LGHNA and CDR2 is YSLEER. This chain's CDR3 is CASSRSGTGGLEQFF. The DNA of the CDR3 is TGCGCCAGCAGCCGCTCCGGGACAGGGGGCCTTGAGCAGTTCTTC.

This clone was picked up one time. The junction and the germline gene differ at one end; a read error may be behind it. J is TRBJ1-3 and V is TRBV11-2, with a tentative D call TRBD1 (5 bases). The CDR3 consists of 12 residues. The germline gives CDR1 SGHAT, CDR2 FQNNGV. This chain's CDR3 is CASSPRAGLIRF. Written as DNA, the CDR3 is TGTGCCAGCAGCCCTAGGGCGGGACTGATTCGTTTT.

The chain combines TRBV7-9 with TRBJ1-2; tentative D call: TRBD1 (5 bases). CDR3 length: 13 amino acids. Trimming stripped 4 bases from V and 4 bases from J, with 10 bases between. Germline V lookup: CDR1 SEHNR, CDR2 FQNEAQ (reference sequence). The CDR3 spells CASSSGARYGYTF. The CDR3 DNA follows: TGTGCCAGCAGCTCCGGGGCCCGCTATGGCTACACCTTC.

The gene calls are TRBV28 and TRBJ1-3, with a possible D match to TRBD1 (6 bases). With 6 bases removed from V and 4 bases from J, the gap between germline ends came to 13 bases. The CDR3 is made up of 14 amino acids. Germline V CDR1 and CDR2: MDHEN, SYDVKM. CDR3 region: CASSFTGSGNTIYF. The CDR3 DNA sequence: TGTGCCAGCAGCTTTACAGGGTCCGGAAACACCATATATTTT.

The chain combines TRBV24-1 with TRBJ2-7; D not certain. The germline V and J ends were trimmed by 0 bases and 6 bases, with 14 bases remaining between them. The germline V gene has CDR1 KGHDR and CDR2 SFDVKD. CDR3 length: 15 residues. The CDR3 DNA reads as TGTGCCACCAGTGATTTGTGGTCAGGCCCTGCCGAGCAGTACTTC. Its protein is CATSDLWSGPAEQYF.

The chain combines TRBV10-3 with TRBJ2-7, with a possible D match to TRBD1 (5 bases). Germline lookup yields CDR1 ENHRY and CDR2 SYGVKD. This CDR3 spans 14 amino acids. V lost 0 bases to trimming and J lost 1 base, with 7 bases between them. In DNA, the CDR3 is TGTGCCATCAGTGAGTCGAGACAGTCCTACGAGCAGTACTTC. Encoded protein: CAISESRQSYEQYF.

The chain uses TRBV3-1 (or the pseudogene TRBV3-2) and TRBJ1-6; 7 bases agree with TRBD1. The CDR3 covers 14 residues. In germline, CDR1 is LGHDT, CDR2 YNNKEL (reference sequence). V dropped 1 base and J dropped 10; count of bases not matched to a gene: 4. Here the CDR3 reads CASSQVGGRSPLHF. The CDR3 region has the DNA TGTGCCAGCAGCCAAGTAGGGGGCAGATCACCCCTCCACTTT.

In DNA form, the CDR3 reads TGTGCCAGCAGTCGGCCGGGGGGTTTTAGCAATCAGCCCCAGCATTTT. It translates to CASSRPGGFSNQPQHF. V and J are TRBV28 and TRBJ1-5, with D perhaps matching TRBD1 (5 bases). V was shortened by 5 bases and J by 0 bases, with 14 bases between the two germline ends. Germline V gene lookup returns CDR1 MDHEN and CDR2 SYDVKM. The CDR3 totals 16 residues.

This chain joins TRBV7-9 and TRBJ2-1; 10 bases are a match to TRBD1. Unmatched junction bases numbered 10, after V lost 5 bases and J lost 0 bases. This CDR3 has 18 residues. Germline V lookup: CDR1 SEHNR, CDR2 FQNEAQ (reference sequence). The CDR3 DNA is TGTGCCAGCAGCCCAGGGACAGGGGCCGGGGGCTCCTACAATGAGCAGTTCTTC. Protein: CASSPGTGAGGSYNEQFF.

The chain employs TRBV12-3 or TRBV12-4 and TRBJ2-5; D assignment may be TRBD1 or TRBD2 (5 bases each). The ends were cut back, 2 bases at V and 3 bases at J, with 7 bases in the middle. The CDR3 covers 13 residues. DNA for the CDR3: TGTGCCAGCAGTTTACTGGGGGAAGAGACCCAGTACTTC. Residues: CASSLLGEETQYF.

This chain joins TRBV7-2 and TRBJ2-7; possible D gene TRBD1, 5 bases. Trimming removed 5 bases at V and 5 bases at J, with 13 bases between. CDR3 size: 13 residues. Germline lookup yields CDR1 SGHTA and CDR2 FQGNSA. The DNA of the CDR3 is TGTGCCAGCAGCAAGGGGCTAGGAGACGAGCAGTACTTC. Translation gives CASSKGLGDEQYF.

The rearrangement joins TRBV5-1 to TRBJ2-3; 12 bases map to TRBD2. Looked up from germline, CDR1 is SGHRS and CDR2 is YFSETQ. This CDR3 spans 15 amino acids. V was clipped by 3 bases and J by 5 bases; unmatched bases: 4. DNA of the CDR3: TGCGCCAGCAGCTCTAGCGGGGGGGCCGTAGATACGCAGTATTTT. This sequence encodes CASSSSGGAVDTQYF. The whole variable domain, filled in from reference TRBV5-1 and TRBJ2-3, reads KAGVTQTPRYLIKTRGQQVTLSCSPISGHRSVSWYQQTPGQGLQFLFEYFSETQRNKGNFPGRFSGRQFSNSRSEMNVSTLELGDSALYLCASSSSGGAVDTQYFGPGTRLTVL.

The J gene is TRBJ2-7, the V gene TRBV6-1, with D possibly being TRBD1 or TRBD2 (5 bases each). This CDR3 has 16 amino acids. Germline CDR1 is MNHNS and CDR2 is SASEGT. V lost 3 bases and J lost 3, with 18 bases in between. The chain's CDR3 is CASSDTVRDRSYEQYF. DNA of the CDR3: TGTGCCAGCAGTGATACTGTCCGGGACCGCAGCTACGAGCAGTACTTC.

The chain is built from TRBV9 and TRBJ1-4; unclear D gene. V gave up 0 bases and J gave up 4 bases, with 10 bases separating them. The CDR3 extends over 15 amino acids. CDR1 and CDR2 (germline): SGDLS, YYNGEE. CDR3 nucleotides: TGTGCCAGCAGCGTAGACCCAAACAATAATGAAAAACTGTTTTTT. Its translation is CASSVDPNNNEKLFF. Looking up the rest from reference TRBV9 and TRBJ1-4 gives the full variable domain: DSGVTQTPKHLITATGQRVTLRCSPRSGDLSVYWYQQSLDQGLQFLIQYYNGEERAKGNILERFSAQQFPDLHSELNLSSLELGDSALYFCASSVDPNNNEKLFFGSGTQLSVL.